Listed here are 17 T cell receptor beta chains from one sample, sequenced in a study of vaccination effects on CD4 cells after COVID-19. After expansion with viral peptide pools in the ViraFEST assay, antigen-specific CD4+ T cells were sequenced. CD4+ T cells were isolated after less than 13 days of culture. This person caught SARS-CoV-2 sometime from March to December 2020, and PCR testing confirmed the infection. For these receptors, no antigen is known. Sequencing was performed with immunoSEQ multiplex PCR; in TCRdb, only in-frame clones are kept and a portion is missing. This sample has about 70,000 clones, with roughly 73% found just once. Sequenced here: CD4+ T cells from PBMCs cultured with HIV peptides, sampled before COVID-19 vaccination. Subset specified: HIV-1 Nef peptide pool negative control/reference culture. All receptors derive from a human donor who had a prior SARS-CoV-2 infection.

V gene TRBV6-2 or TRBV6-3 combines with J gene TRBJ2-4; the D gene is possibly TRBD2 (6 bases). This CDR3 contains 16 residues. The V and J ends lost 6 bases and 4 bases respectively, with 19 bases between them. Germline CDR1 is MNHEY and CDR2 is SVGEGT. This chain's CDR3 is CASSPGVGRTKNIQYF. CDR3 DNA sequence: TGTGCCAGCAGCCCCGGAGTGGGGAGGACGAAAAACATTCAGTACTTC.

The V call is TRBV12-1, the J call TRBJ2-1; the table gives TRBD2 as D, unverified against the DNA. TRBV12-1 is designated a pseudogene. The CDR3 is made up of 14 amino acids. The CDR3 region has the DNA TGTGCCAGCAGCTCCAGACTAGTCTACAATGAGCAGTTCTTC. Translated: CASSSRLVYNEQFF.

This clone has only one observation. This rearrangement joins TRBV2 to TRBJ1-2; no definite D call. CDR1 and CDR2 (germline): SNHLY, FYNNEI. The V and J ends lost 7 bases and 1 base respectively, with 13 bases between them. The CDR3 has 14 residues. The CDR3 is CASKRTGVNYGYTF. CDR3 nucleotide sequence: TGTGCCAGCAAGAGGACTGGGGTTAACTATGGCTACACCTTC.

As DNA, the CDR3 is TGTGCCAGCTCACTGAGAGGTAGCTATGGCTACACCTTC. The encoded protein is CASSLRGSYGYTF. This rearrangement joins TRBV18 to TRBJ1-2; D not resolved. V gave up 4 bases and J gave up 4 bases, with 10 bases separating them. CDR3 length: 13 residues. Germline CDR1 reads KGHSH; CDR2 reads LQKENI.

The chain employs TRBV27 and TRBJ1-3; TRBD1 is a possible D gene (6 bases). Germline-derived CDR1 and CDR2 are MNHEY and SMNVEV (reference sequence). The V end was cut by 5 bases, the J end by 3 bases, with 17 bases between. This CDR3 is built from 16 residues. This chain's CDR3 is CASSPHQQGRGNTIYF. The CDR3 DNA reads as TGTGCCAGCAGTCCCCACCAACAGGGCCGTGGAAACACCATATATTTT.

V gene TRBV5-1 combines with J gene TRBJ2-2; weak D call: TRBD2 (6 bases). Between the trimmed V and J ends, which lost 2 bases and 0 bases, there was a span of 14 bases. The V gene's germline CDR1 is SGHRS and CDR2 YFSETQ. The CDR3 has 17 residues. The CDR3 reads CASSLTGGATNTGELFF. CDR3 nucleotide sequence: TGCGCCAGCAGCTTAACGGGCGGGGCCACGAACACCGGGGAGCTGTTTTTT.

The chain carries TRBV5-1 and TRBJ1-5; D is possibly TRBD1 (5 bases). Trimming stripped 2 bases from V and 2 bases from J, with 8 bases between. This CDR3 is built from 14 residues. CDR1 and CDR2 (germline): SGHRS, YFSETQ. The CDR3 DNA is TGCGCCAGCAGCTTCCGGGGGGGCAATCAGCCCCAGCATTTT. The encoded protein is CASSFRGGNQPQHF.

The gene calls are TRBV21-1 and TRBJ2-7; TRBD2, the D gene given by the table, was not confirmed from the DNA. TRBV21-1 is flagged as a pseudogene. The CDR3 totals 15 residues. CDR3 in amino acids: CASSKASSYSYEQYF. Written as DNA, the CDR3 is TGTGCCAGCAGCAAAGCTTCTAGTTATTCCTACGAGCAGTACTTC.

This chain links TRBV11-3 with TRBJ2-2; no reliable D call. The germline V and J ends were trimmed by 1 base and 1 base, with 7 bases remaining between them. The CDR3 contains 15 residues. Looked up from germline, CDR1 is SGHNT and CDR2 is YENEEA. CDR3 residues: CASSLGQQNTGELFF. The CDR3 DNA reads TGTGCCAGCAGCTTAGGCCAGCAGAACACCGGGGAGCTGTTTTTT.

This CDR3 reads CASSQSMGSSYNEQFF. The CDR3 DNA sequence: TGCGCCAGCAGCCAGAGCATGGGTTCGTCCTACAATGAGCAGTTCTTC. The V call is TRBV4-1, the J call TRBJ2-1, with D unresolved. CDR3 length equals 16 residues. Germline CDR1 MGHRA, CDR2 YSYEKL. Trimming cost V 3 bases and J 1 base, with 13 bases left between them.

The CDR3 region has the DNA TGTGCCAGTAGTATAGATAGGCAGGGGGCAACTAATGAAAAACTGTTTTTT. Its translation: CASSIDRQGATNEKLFF. The chain uses TRBV19 and TRBJ1-4, with 7 bases that match TRBD1. The CDR3 has 17 residues. Germline V gives CDR1 LNHDA, CDR2 SQIVND (reference sequence). The junction had 4 bases not matched to a gene; V was cut back by 0 bases and J by 0 bases. Filled out from reference TRBV19 and TRBJ1-4, the complete variable domain reads DGGITQSPKYLFRKEGQNVTLSCEQNLNHDAMYWYRQDPGQGLRLIYYSQIVNDFQKGDIAEGYSVSREKKESFPLTVTSAQKNPTAFYLCASSIDRQGATNEKLFFGSGTQLSVL.

This sequence joins TRBV18 and TRBJ2-1; no clear D. CDR1 and CDR2 from the germline V gene are KGHSH and LQKENI. V dropped 2 bases and J dropped 0 bases, with 11 bases sitting between them. The CDR3 totals 16 residues. CDR3 bases: TGTGCCAGCTCACCAAATACCTGGAGCTCCTACAATGAGCAGTTCTTC. Its translation is CASSPNTWSSYNEQFF.

This sequence joins TRBV4-1 and TRBJ1-4; possible D gene TRBD1, 5 bases. The germline CDR1 and CDR2 sequences are MGHRA and YSYEKL. The CDR3 length is 15 residues. V was trimmed by 9 bases and J by 8 bases, leaving 22 bases between them. The CDR3 bases are TGCGCCAGTAGGACTCCCGGGACGGCGGTGGAAAAACTGTTTTTT. It yields the protein CASRTPGTAVEKLFF.

The CDR3 DNA reads TGTGCCAGCAGCGTAGACGCCGTGTCCGCGACCGGGGAGCTGTTTTTT. Protein: CASSVDAVSATGELFF. The chain uses TRBV9 and TRBJ2-2; no reliable D call. CDR3 length: 16 amino acids. The V end lost 0 bases, the J end lost 5 bases, and 14 bases lay between the germline ends. CDR1 is SGDLS and CDR2 is YYNGEE in the germline V gene.

This clone was picked up a small number of times. This same CDR3 is encoded by further DNA sequences in the sample. The V gene is TRBV7-2, the J gene TRBJ1-5; D is unclear. Trimming removed 1 base from V and 0 bases from J, with 1 base in between. There are 13 residues in the CDR3. Per germline, CDR1 SGHTA and CDR2 FQGNSA. CDR3 amino acids: CASSLDSNQPQHF. CDR3 bases: TGTGCCAGCAGCTTAGATAGCAATCAGCCCCAGCATTTT.

V is TRBV3-1 (or the pseudogene TRBV3-2) and J is TRBJ2-4; D remains unclear. CDR1 is LGHDT and CDR2 is YNNKEL in the germline V gene (reference sequence). The CDR3 runs to 13 residues. V lost 1 base and J 6 bases, leaving 7 bases between the germline ends. The CDR3 is CASSQALLNIQYF. The CDR3 region has the DNA TGTGCCAGCAGCCAAGCATTGTTAAACATTCAGTACTTC.

The chain has TRBV15 and TRBJ2-1; 7 bases fit TRBD1. V dropped 1 base and J dropped 7; count of bases not matched to a gene: 7. The CDR3 sequence is 15 residues long. Germline CDR1 and CDR2: LNHNV and YYDKDF (reference sequence). The CDR3 DNA is TGTGCCACCAGCAGAGTGTGGACAGGCGAAAATGAGCAGTTCTTC. Its protein is CATSRVWTGENEQFF. Looking up the rest from reference TRBV15 and TRBJ2-1 gives the full variable domain: DAMVIQNPRYQVTQFGKPVTLSCSQTLNHNVMYWYQQKSSQAPKLLFHYYDKDFNNEADTPDNFQSRRPNTSFCFLDIRSPGLGDTAMYLCATSRVWTGENEQFFGPGTRLTVL.